This TCR beta chain was identified during a study of STAT5B mutations in CD4+ large granular lymphocyte leukemia. This clone has a single count. Its antigen is unidentified. Overall study findings and caveats: Top patient clones used TRBV06 genes more often: 8/27 versus 2/35 in controls. Without putative leukemic clones, patient CD4-sorted repertoires remained more clonal than healthy CD4+ repertoires. Without HLA matching, higher CD4+ than CD8+ T-LGLL clonality could reflect small sample size.

CDR1 MNHNS and CDR2 SASEGT come from the germline V gene. There are 14 residues in the CDR3. The trim removed 5 bases at V and 1 base at J, leaving 1 base unmatched. Only in-frame clones appear in the TCRdb table, and some are missing; sequencing was by immunoSEQ multiplex PCR. The sample lists some 30,000 clones; 65% to 85% were seen once. This receptor was taken from a human donor in good health. Sequenced: CD4+ T cells from blood buffy coats. The rearrangement joins TRBV6-1 to TRBJ2-7; 11 bases fit TRBD2. CDR3 sequence (DNA): TGTGCCAGCAGTCCTAGCGGGGGGTCCTACGAGCAGTACGTC. It yields the protein CASSPSGGSYEQYV.